This is a list of T cell receptor beta chains from one sample in a study of T cells in Graves' hyperthyroidism and ophthalmopathy. Each CDR3 protein gets one entry after TCRdb re-called the multiplex PCR reads with MiXCR. The profile covers a few hundred thousand distinct CDR3 sequences, with under 15% appearing a single time and approximately 32% taken by the ten largest. The sequenced sample consisted of blood. These TCRs come from a woman aged 30 to 39 with Graves' hyperthyroidism. The CDR3 runs from the conserved cysteine through the conserved F or W. Fields, in order: clone size, V gene, J gene, D gene, CDR3 length, CDR3 protein, CDR3 DNA. A D gene is named only where the DNA matches it firmly. Some rows have no size entry. The others give once, few or many, or a class for an expanded clone.

many	TRBV5-1	TRBJ1-1	TRBD1	15	CASSPGQGSGTEAFF	TGCGCCAGCAGCCCAGGACAGGGAAGCGGCACTGAAGCTTTCTTT
many	TRBV7-3	TRBJ1-5	-	16	CASSLEQGRGNQPQHF	TGTGCCAGCAGCTTAGAACAGGGTAGGGGCAATCAGCCCCAGCATTTT
-	TRBV9	TRBJ2-7	TRBD2	17	CASSVGGLAGVGYEQYF	TGTGCCAGCAGCGTAGGGGGACTAGCGGGAGTGGGCTACGAGCAGTACTTC
-	TRBV12-3/TRBV12-4	TRBJ1-1	-	15	CASSLERGGRTEAFF	TGTGCCAGCAGTTTAGAACGGGGCGGGAGGACTGAAGCTTTCTTT
many	TRBV18	TRBJ2-7	-	15	CASSRNRDSYYEQYF	TGTGCCAGCTCACGCAACCGGGACTCATACTACGAGCAGTACTTC
few	TRBV7-9	TRBJ1-4	-	18	CASSLDPPGRGSNEKLFF	TGTGCCAGCAGCTTAGACCCACCCGGGCGGGGAAGTAATGAAAAACTGTTTTTT
many	TRBV27	TRBJ2-7	TRBD2	13	CASSGGSSYEQYF	TGTGCCAGCAGCGGGGGGAGTTCCTACGAGCAGTACTTC
-	TRBV19	TRBJ1-2	-	11	CASHQEYGYTF	TGTGCCAGTCACCAAGAGTACGGCTACACCTTC
-	TRBV2	TRBJ2-4	TRBD2	15	CASRANSGARNIQYF	TGTGCCAGCAGAGCAAATAGCGGGGCCCGAAACATTCAGTACTTC
few	TRBV14	TRBJ2-7	-	15	CASSRTLQGSYEQYF	TGTGCCAGCAGTCGGACCCTCCAGGGGTCCTACGAGCAGTACTTC
few	TRBV5-4	TRBJ1-3	-	15	CASSFPGRTGNTIYF	TGTGCCAGCAGCTTTCCGGGACGGACTGGAAACACCATATATTTT
-	TRBV10-3	TRBJ2-2	TRBD1	15	CAISDRQGAVGELFF	TGTGCCATCAGTGACAGGCAGGGGGCAGTCGGGGAGCTGTTTTTT
-	TRBV19	TRBJ1-5	-	12	CASSTARASQHF	TGTGCCAGTAGTACGGCCAGGGCCTCCCAGCATTTT
many	TRBV28	TRBJ2-3	-	16	CASSSGRLVQDDTQYF	TGTGCCAGCAGTTCCGGGCGGTTGGTACAGGACGATACGCAGTATTTT
few	TRBV19	TRBJ1-5	TRBD1	18	CASSITGTGGGRNQPQHF	TGTGCCAGTAGTATAACCGGGACAGGGGGCGGACGAAATCAGCCCCAGCATTTT
many	TRBV11-2	TRBJ1-6	TRBD1	14	CASSPRTGNSPLHF	TGTGCCAGCAGCCCTAGGACAGGGAATTCACCCCTCCACTTT
few	TRBV12-3/TRBV12-4	TRBJ1-5	-	14	CASSGITETQPQHF	TGTGCCAGCAGTGGGATTACGGAAACCCAGCCCCAGCATTTT
few	TRBV10-3	TRBJ2-7	TRBD2	14	CAISGLAGAGEQYF	TGTGCCATCAGTGGACTAGCGGGGGCCGGGGAGCAGTACTTC
-	TRBV6-2/TRBV6-3	TRBJ2-7	-	16	CASGYLSARISYEQYF	TGTGCCAGCGGTTACCTCTCCGCACGGATTTCCTACGAGCAGTACTTC
few	TRBV4-2	TRBJ2-1	-	17	CASSTDFGEYSYNEQFF	TGTGCCAGCAGCACCGATTTCGGGGAGTACTCCTACAATGAGCAGTTCTTC
few	TRBV29-1	TRBJ2-3	-	14	CSVRTRINTDTQYF	TGCAGCGTCCGGACTCGAATCAACACAGATACGCAGTATTTT
-	TRBV5-4	TRBJ2-7	-	16	CASSSLDGENSYEQYF	TGTGCCAGCAGCTCACTCGACGGAGAGAACTCCTACGAGCAATACTTC